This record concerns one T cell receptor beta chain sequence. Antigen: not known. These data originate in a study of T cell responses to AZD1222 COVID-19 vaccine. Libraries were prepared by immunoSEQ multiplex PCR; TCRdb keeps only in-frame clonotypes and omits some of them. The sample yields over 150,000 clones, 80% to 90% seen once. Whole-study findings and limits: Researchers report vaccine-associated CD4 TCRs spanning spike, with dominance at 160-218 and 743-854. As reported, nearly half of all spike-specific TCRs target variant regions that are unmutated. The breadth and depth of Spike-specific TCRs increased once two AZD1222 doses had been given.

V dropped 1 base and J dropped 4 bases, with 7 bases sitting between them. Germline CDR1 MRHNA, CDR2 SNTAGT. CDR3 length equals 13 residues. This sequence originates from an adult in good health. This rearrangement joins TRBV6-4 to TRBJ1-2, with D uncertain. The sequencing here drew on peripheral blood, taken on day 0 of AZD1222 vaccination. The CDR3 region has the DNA TGTGCCAGCAGTGACTTCCCGGCCTATGGCTACACCTTC. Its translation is CASSDFPAYGYTF.